A single sample is the source of the 26 T cell receptor beta chains below, sequenced in a study of blood T cell repertoires in COVID-19. Clones were read by immunoSEQ multiplex PCR, and TCRdb kept only the in-frame ones, dropping some. The data show fewer than 250,000 clones, almost 90% seen once. The material sequenced was peripheral blood. Receptors were obtained from a woman aged 60-70 years with acute or convalescent COVID-19.

The rearrangement links TRBV5-6 to TRBJ1-1; D may be TRBD1 (5 bases). Germline V lookup: CDR1 SGHDT, CDR2 YYEEEE. The CDR3 is 14 residues long. V shed 6 bases and J shed 1 base, with 13 bases lying between them. CDR3 in amino acids: CASTTFGGNTEAFF. DNA of the CDR3: TGTGCCAGCACCACTTTCGGGGGGAACACTGAAGCTTTCTTT.

V is TRBV7-2 and J is TRBJ2-7, with a possible D match to TRBD2 (6 bases). The germline V gene encodes CDR1 SGHTA and CDR2 FQGNSA. Trimming took 1 base from V and 0 from J, leaving 13 bases between them. The CDR3 has 16 residues. The CDR3: CASSLVFLRDSYEQYF. As DNA, the CDR3 is TGTGCCAGCAGCTTAGTTTTCTTGCGGGACTCCTACGAGCAGTACTTC.

The chain joins TRBV7-8 to TRBJ1-5, with TRBD1 as a possible D gene (6 bases). CDR3 length: 15 residues. Germline values: CDR1 SGHVS, CDR2 FQNEAQ. V lost 1 base and J lost 7, with 14 bases in between. CDR3: CASSLDVQGNQPQHF. Written as DNA, the CDR3 is TGTGCCAGCAGCTTAGACGTACAGGGTAACCAGCCCCAGCATTTT. Drawing the rest from reference TRBV7-8 and TRBJ1-5, the complete variable domain is GAGVSQSPRYKVAKRGQDVALRCDPISGHVSLFWYQQALGQGPEFLTYFQNEAQLDKSGLPSDRFFAERPEGSVSTLKIQRTQQEDSAVYLCASSLDVQGNQPQHFGDGTRLSIL.

This rearrangement joins TRBV11-2 to TRBJ2-7, with D tentatively TRBD1 (6 bases). The CDR3 sequence is 15 residues long. Germline assignment: CDR1 SGHAT and CDR2 FQNNGV. V shed 3 bases and J shed 0 bases, with 12 bases lying between them. CDR3 sequence reads: CASSFFRDTSYEQYF. The CDR3 DNA reads as TGTGCCAGCAGCTTCTTCCGGGACACCTCCTACGAGCAGTACTTC.

The V and J genes are TRBV6-1 and TRBJ1-5; 10 nucleotides line up with TRBD1. With 3 bases clipped from V and 8 bases from J, the junction kept 7 bases outside the gene matches. The germline V gene has CDR1 MNHNS and CDR2 SASEGT. The CDR3 has 15 residues. The CDR3 DNA reads TGTGCCAGCAGTGACGAGGGACAGGGGATCAAGCCCCAGCATTTT. It codes for CASSDEGQGIKPQHF.

The CDR3 sequence: CASSLGGRRNTEAFF. CDR3 nucleotide sequence: TGTGCCAGCAGCTTAGGGGGCCGGAGGAACACTGAAGCTTTCTTT. The rearrangement joins TRBV7-9 to TRBJ1-1, with TRBD1 as a possible D gene (5 bases). The germline V and J ends were trimmed by 1 base and 1 base, with 10 bases remaining between them. The germline gives CDR1 SEHNR, CDR2 FQNEAQ (reference sequence). The CDR3 consists of 15 residues.

The chain uses TRBV18 and TRBJ2-3; the D gene is possibly TRBD1 (7 bases). The CDR3 sequence is 14 residues long. V dropped 1 base and J dropped 6 bases, with 11 bases sitting between them. Germline values: CDR1 KGHSH, CDR2 LQKENI. This CDR3 reads CASSPQSGGDTQYF. CDR3 bases: TGTGCCAGCTCACCACAGTCAGGGGGGGATACGCAGTATTTT.

This chain uses TRBV12-5 with TRBJ2-5; tentative D call: TRBD1 (5 bases). Germline V CDR1 and CDR2: LGHNT, FRNRAP. Trimming pared 6 bases from V and 3 bases from J, leaving 11 bases between. CDR3 length: 13 residues. CDR3 coding DNA: TGTGCTAGTGGCCAGACAGAAGAAGAGACCCAGTACTTC. Its protein product is CASGQTEEETQYF.

The rearrangement joins TRBV27 to TRBJ2-1; D ambiguous. In germline, CDR1 is MNHEY, CDR2 SMNVEV (reference sequence). The CDR3 is 15 amino acids. Trimming took 1 base from V and 9 from J, leaving 16 bases between them. This chain's CDR3 is CASSLLRNLQPEQFF. For the CDR3, the DNA is TGTGCCAGCAGTTTATTGCGTAACCTTCAACCTGAGCAGTTCTTC.

V usage is TRBV3-1 (or the pseudogene TRBV3-2) and J usage is TRBJ2-1; tentatively, D is TRBD2 (5 bases). The CDR3 is 14 amino acids. Germline V gene data show CDR1 as LGHDT and CDR2 as YNNKEL (reference sequence). V lost 4 bases and J 5 bases, leaving 12 bases between the germline ends. The CDR3 loop reads CASSLQRRDNEQFF. The CDR3 region has the DNA TGTGCCAGCAGCCTTCAGCGGCGCGACAATGAGCAGTTCTTC.

V and J are TRBV15 and TRBJ2-3; maybe TRBD2 (6 bases). This CDR3 contains 14 residues. Germline-derived CDR1 and CDR2 are LNHNV and YYDKDF (reference sequence). Trimming took off 3 bases at V and 1 base at J, with 8 bases between the two ends. The CDR3 spells CATSSGGRTDTQYF. The CDR3 nucleotides read TGTGCCACCAGCAGCGGGGGTCGCACAGATACGCAGTATTTT.

Only one count was recorded for this clone. The V call is TRBV3-1 (or the pseudogene TRBV3-2), the J call TRBJ1-2; TRBD1 aligns across 10 bases. Germline CDR1 reads LGHDT; CDR2 reads YNNKEL (reference sequence). The CDR3 covers 16 residues. The trim removed 4 bases at V and 2 bases at J, leaving 7 bases unmatched. The CDR3 nucleotides read TGTGCCAGCAGCCTCGGACAGGGGGATAGGAACTATGGCTACACCTTC. It encodes CASSLGQGDRNYGYTF.

J is TRBJ1-4 and V is TRBV28; D possibly corresponds to TRBD1 (6 bases). Germline V gene sequence: CDR1 MDHEN, CDR2 SYDVKM. This CDR3 has 16 residues. V was pared by 5 bases and J by 3 bases, with 16 bases between. In DNA form, the CDR3 reads TGTGCCAGCAGTAGCCCCACAGGGAGGGCTAATGAAAAACTGTTTTTT. Translation gives CASSSPTGRANEKLFF.

The CDR3 region has the DNA TGTGCCAGCAGCTTAGACAGGGGTCAGCCCCAGCATTTT. Protein sequence: CASSLDRGQPQHF. The chain uses TRBV11-2 and TRBJ1-5, with D possibly being TRBD1 (6 bases). Trimming stripped 0 bases from V and 6 bases from J, with 6 bases between. Per germline, CDR1 SGHAT and CDR2 FQNNGV. The CDR3 extends over 13 amino acids.

This chain links TRBV25-1 with TRBJ1-2; 8 bases are a match to TRBD1. This CDR3 spans 14 amino acids. CDR1 MGHDK and CDR2 SYGVNS come from the germline V gene. After removal of 7 bases from V and 8 bases from J, the junction contained 12 bases not matched to a gene. Here the CDR3 DNA reads TGTGCCAGCACCGGACAGGGCCCCTTGGGGGGCTACACCTTC. It codes for CASTGQGPLGGYTF.

The V and J genes are TRBV19 and TRBJ1-2; 10 positions agree with TRBD1. The CDR3 runs to 16 residues. Germline assignment: CDR1 LNHDA and CDR2 SQIVND (reference sequence). J was trimmed by 4 bases and V by 5 bases; bases with no gene match: 10. Here the CDR3 reads CASSASGTGDRYGYTF. The DNA for the CDR3 is TGTGCCAGTAGTGCCTCCGGGACAGGGGACCGCTATGGCTACACCTTC.

The chain is built from TRBV27 and TRBJ2-1; weak D call: TRBD2 (6 bases). The germline V gene encodes CDR1 MNHEY and CDR2 SMNVEV (reference sequence). Trimming removed 4 bases at V and 6 bases at J, with 10 bases between. The CDR3 extends over 13 amino acids. In DNA, the CDR3 is TGTGCCAGCAGTTGGACTACTTTCAATGAGCAGTTCTTC. Protein: CASSWTTFNEQFF.

This clone showed up just a few times. The chain recombines TRBV6-2 or TRBV6-3 with TRBJ1-5; 7 bases line up with TRBD1. With 6 bases clipped from V and 0 bases from J, the junction kept 8 bases outside the gene matches. This CDR3 is built from 16 residues. Per the germline V gene, CDR1 is MNHEY and CDR2 is SVGEGT. The CDR3 DNA sequence: TGTGCCAGCAGCCGCACCAGGGGGTATAGCAATCAGCCCCAGCATTTT. Protein: CASSRTRGYSNQPQHF.

This rearrangement joins TRBV6-2 or TRBV6-3 to TRBJ2-7, with 7 bases aligning to TRBD1. With 1 base clipped from V and 3 bases from J, the junction kept 3 bases outside the gene matches. From germline, CDR1 is MNHEY and CDR2 SVGEGT. CDR3 size: 14 residues. The CDR3 reads CASSYYRGHYEQYF. The CDR3, as DNA: TGTGCCAGCAGTTACTACAGGGGACACTACGAGCAGTACTTC.

This chain joins TRBV18 and TRBJ1-6; D gene unclear. CDR3 size: 15 residues. Germline CDR1 reads KGHSH; CDR2 reads LQKENI. With 2 bases removed from V and 9 bases from J, the gap between germline ends came to 14 bases. In nucleotides, the CDR3 is TGTGCCAGCTCACCAATCGAACGAGGTGGTTCACCCCTCCACTTT. It translates to CASSPIERGGSPLHF.

The chain is built from TRBV15 and TRBJ1-1; TRBD1 is a possible D gene (6 bases). The ends were cut back, 7 bases at V and 1 base at J, with 13 bases in the middle. CDR1 is LNHNV and CDR2 is YYDKDF in the germline V gene (reference sequence). The CDR3 runs 14 residues. This CDR3 is CATTSGAWNTEAFF. For the CDR3, the DNA is TGTGCCACCACGTCAGGGGCTTGGAACACTGAAGCTTTCTTT.

This clone was counted once. The chain uses TRBV3-1 (or the pseudogene TRBV3-2) and TRBJ2-1, with unresolved D. CDR3 length equals 15 residues. V shed 0 bases and J shed 7 bases, with 13 bases lying between them. The germline CDR1 and CDR2 sequences are LGHDT and YNNKEL (reference sequence). CDR3 amino acids: CASSQDAASRNEQFF. In DNA form, the CDR3 reads TGTGCCAGCAGCCAAGATGCCGCGTCGAGGAATGAGCAGTTCTTC.

This clone was counted only a few times. The chain has TRBV2 and TRBJ2-7, with a tentative D call TRBD1 (6 bases). Germline V gene lookup returns CDR1 SNHLY and CDR2 FYNNEI. This CDR3 spans 13 amino acids. V gave up 8 bases and J gave up 2 bases, with 13 bases separating them. CDR3 DNA sequence: TGTGCCAGCTACTTAAGGGGGACCTACGAGCAGTACTTC. Translated: CASYLRGTYEQYF.

V is TRBV10-3 and J is TRBJ2-3, with a tentative D call TRBD1 (5 bases). The CDR3 consists of 13 residues. Germline V lookup: CDR1 ENHRY, CDR2 SYGVKD. Deletions cut 9 bases from V and 2 bases from J, with 12 bases between. The CDR3 here is CAIGDRLTDTQYF. The CDR3 coding sequence is TGTGCCATTGGTGACAGACTCACAGATACGCAGTATTTT.

The genes are TRBV3-1 (or the pseudogene TRBV3-2) and TRBJ2-1; 10 positions agree with TRBD2. V shed 3 bases and J 2 bases; nucleotides not matched to a gene: 10. Germline values: CDR1 LGHDT, CDR2 YNNKEL (reference sequence). The CDR3 has 18 residues. The CDR3 DNA is TGTGCCAGCAGCCACGTTCCTAGCGGGAGCGTCACCTACAATGAGCAGTTCTTC. As protein: CASSHVPSGSVTYNEQFF.

This sequence joins TRBV7-2 and TRBJ1-1; D is undetermined. V shed 5 bases and J shed 6 bases, with 7 bases lying between them. This CDR3 has 11 amino acids. Germline values: CDR1 SGHTA, CDR2 FQGNSA. Here the CDR3 DNA reads TGTGCCAGCAGCGTGTATTCTGAAGCTTTCTTT. This sequence encodes CASSVYSEAFF.